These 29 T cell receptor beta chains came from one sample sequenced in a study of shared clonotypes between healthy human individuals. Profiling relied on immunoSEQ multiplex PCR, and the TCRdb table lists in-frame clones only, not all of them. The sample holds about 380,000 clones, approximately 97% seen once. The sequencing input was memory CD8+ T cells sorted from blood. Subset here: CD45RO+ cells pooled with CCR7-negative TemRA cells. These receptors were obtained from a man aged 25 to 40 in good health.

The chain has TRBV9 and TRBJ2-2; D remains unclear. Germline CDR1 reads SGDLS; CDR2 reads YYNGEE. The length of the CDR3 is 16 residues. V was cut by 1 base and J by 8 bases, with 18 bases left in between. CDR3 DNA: TGTGCCAGCAGCGTACAGAGAATCGGCCCGCCAGGGGAGCTGTTTTTT. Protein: CASSVQRIGPPGELFF.

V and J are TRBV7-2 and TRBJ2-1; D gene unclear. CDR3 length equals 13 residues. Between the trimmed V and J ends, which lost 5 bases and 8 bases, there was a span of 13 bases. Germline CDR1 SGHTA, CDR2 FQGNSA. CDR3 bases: TGTGCCAGCAGCAAGCTAGTTTTCTATGAGCAGTTCTTC. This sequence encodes CASSKLVFYEQFF.

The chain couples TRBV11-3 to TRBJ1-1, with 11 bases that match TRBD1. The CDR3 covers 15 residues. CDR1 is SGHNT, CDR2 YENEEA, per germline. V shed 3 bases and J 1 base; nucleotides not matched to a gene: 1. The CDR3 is CASSLGQGGNTEAFF. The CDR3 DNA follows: TGTGCCAGCAGCTTGGGACAGGGGGGGAACACTGAAGCTTTCTTT.

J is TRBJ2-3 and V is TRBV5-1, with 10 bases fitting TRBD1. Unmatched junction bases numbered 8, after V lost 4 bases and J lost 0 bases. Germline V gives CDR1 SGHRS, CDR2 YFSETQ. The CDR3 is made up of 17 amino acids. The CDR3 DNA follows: TGCGCCAGCAGCCACCACGGACAGGGGGGCAGCACAGATACGCAGTATTTT. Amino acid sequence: CASSHHGQGGSTDTQYF.

The CDR3 DNA follows: TGTGCCAGCAGTGTAGGGAAGTGGCCCCAGCATTTT. This codes for CASSVGKWPQHF. The rearrangement joins TRBV2 to TRBJ1-5; D is ambiguous. V lost 4 bases and J 9 bases, leaving 10 bases between the germline ends. The germline CDR1 and CDR2 sequences are SNHLY and FYNNEI. CDR3 length: 12 amino acids.

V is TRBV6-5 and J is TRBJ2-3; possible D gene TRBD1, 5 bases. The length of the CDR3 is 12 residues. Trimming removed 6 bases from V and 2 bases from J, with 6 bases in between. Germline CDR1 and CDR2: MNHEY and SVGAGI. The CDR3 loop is CASRDNTDTQYF. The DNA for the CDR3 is TGTGCCAGCAGGGACAACACAGATACGCAGTATTTT.

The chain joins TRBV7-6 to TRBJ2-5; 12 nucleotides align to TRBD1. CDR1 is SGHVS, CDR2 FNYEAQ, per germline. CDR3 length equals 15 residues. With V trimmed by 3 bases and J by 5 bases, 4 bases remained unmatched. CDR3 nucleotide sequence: TGTGCCAGCAGCTTGGGACAGGGGGCTTGGGAGACCCAGTACTTC. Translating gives CASSLGQGAWETQYF.

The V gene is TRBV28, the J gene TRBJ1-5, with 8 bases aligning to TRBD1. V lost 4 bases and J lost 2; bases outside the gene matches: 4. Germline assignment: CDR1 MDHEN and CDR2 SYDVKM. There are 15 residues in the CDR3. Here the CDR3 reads CASSSRGLGNQPQHF. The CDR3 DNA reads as TGTGCCAGCAGTTCCAGGGGGCTAGGCAATCAGCCCCAGCATTTT. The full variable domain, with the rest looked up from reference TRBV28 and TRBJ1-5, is DVKVTQSSRYLVKRTGEKVFLECVQDMDHENMFWYRQDPGLGLRLIYFSYDVKMKEKGDIPEGYSVSREKKERFSLILESASTNQTSMYLCASSSRGLGNQPQHFGDGTRLSIL.

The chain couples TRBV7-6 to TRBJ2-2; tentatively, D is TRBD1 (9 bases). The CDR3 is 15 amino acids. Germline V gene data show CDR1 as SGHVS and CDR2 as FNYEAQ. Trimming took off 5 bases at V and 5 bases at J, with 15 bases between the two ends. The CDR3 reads CASSAGGQGTGELFF. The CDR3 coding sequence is TGTGCCAGCAGCGCGGGAGGACAGGGGACCGGGGAGCTGTTTTTT.

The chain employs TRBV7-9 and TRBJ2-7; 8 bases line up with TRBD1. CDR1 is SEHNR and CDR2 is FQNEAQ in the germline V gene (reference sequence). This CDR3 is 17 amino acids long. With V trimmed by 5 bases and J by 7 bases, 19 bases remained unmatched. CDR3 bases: TGTGCCAGCAGCCCCCGCGCCGTGACAGGGGAGGAGGGTGAGCAGTACTTC. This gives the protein CASSPRAVTGEEGEQYF.

The CDR3 DNA reads TGTGCCAGCAGCTCGCGACCGGGGGGAGGCACAGATACGCAGTATTTT. Encoded protein: CASSSRPGGGTDTQYF. V is TRBV12-1 and J is TRBJ2-3; whether TRBD2, the table's D call, matches the DNA was not checked. TRBV12-1 corresponds to a pseudogene. The CDR3 has 16 residues.

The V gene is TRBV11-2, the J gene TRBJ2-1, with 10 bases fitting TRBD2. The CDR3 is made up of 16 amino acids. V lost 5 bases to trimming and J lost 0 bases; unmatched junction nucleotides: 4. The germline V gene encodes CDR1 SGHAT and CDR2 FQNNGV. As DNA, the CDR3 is TGTGCCAGCAGCCCCCGACTAGCGGGCTCCTACAATGAGCAGTTCTTC. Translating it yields CASSPRLAGSYNEQFF.

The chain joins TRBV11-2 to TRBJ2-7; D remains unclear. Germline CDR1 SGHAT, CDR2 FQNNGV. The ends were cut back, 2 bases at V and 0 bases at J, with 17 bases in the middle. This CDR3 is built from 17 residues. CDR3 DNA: TGTGCCAGCAGCTTATTATCGTTACGGACCATCTCCTACGAGCAGTACTTC. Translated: CASSLLSLRTISYEQYF.

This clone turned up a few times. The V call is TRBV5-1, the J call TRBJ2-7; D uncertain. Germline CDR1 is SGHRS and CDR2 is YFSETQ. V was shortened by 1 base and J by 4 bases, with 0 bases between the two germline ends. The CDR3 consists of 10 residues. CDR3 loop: CASSLYEQYF. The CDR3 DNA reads TGCGCCAGCAGCTTGTACGAGCAGTACTTC. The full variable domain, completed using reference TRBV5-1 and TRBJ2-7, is KAGVTQTPRYLIKTRGQQVTLSCSPISGHRSVSWYQQTPGQGLQFLFEYFSETQRNKGNFPGRFSGRQFSNSRSEMNVSTLELGDSALYLCASSLYEQYFGPGTRLTVT.

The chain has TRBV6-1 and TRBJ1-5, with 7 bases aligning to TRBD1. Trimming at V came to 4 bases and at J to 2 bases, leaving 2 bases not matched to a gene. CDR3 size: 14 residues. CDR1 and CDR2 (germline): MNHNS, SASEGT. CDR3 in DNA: TGTGCCAGCAGTGCACAGGGGCGCAATCAGCCCCAGCATTTT. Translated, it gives CASSAQGRNQPQHF.

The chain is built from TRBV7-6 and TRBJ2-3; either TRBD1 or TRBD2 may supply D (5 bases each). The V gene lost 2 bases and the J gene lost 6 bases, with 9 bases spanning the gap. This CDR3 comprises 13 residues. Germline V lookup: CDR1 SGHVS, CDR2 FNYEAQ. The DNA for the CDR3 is TGTGCCAGCAGCTTAATGGGACCTGATACGCAGTATTTT. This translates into CASSLMGPDTQYF.

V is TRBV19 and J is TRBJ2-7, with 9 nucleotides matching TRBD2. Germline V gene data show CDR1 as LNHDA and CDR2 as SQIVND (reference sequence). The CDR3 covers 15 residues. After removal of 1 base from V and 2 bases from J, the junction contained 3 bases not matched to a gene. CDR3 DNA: TGTGCCAGTAGTATAGTAGGACTAGCGCCCTACGAGCAGTACTTC. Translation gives CASSIVGLAPYEQYF.

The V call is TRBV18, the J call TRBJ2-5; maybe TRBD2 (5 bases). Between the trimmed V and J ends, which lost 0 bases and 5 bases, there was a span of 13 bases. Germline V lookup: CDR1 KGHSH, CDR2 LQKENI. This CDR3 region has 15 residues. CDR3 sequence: CASSPPYRGTETQYF. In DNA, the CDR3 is TGTGCCAGCTCACCACCTTATCGGGGTACGGAGACCCAGTACTTC.

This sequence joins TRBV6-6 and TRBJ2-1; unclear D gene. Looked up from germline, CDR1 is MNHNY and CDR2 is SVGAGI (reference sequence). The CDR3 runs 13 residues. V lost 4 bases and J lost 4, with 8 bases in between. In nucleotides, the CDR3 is TGTGCCAGCAGTTTTTGGGCTTACAATGAGCAGTTCTTC. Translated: CASSFWAYNEQFF.

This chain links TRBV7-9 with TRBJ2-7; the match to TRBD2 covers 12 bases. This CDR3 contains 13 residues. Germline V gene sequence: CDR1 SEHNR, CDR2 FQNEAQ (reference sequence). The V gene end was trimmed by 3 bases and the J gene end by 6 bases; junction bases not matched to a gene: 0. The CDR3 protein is CASSLTSGSEQYF. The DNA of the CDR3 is TGTGCCAGCAGCTTGACTAGCGGGAGCGAGCAGTACTTC.

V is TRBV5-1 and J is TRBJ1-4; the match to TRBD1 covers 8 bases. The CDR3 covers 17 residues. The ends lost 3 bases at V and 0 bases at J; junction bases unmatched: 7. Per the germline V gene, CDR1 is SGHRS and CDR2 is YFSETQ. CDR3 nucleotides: TGCGCCAGCAGCTACTTGACAGGGGTCACAACTAATGAAAAACTGTTTTTT. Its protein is CASSYLTGVTTNEKLFF.

CDR3 nucleotide sequence: TGTGCCAGCAGACTAGCGGGAGGGGAGACCCAGTACTTC. It is translated as CASRLAGGETQYF. V gene TRBV5-6 combines with J gene TRBJ2-5; 13 bases line up with TRBD2. The CDR3 sequence is 13 residues long. The germline CDR1 and CDR2 sequences are SGHDT and YYEEEE. The V segment lost 5 bases and the J segment 5 bases; nucleotides outside the gene matches: 0. The full variable domain, with the rest looked up from reference TRBV5-6 and TRBJ2-5, is DAGVTQSPTHLIKTRGQQVTLRCSPKSGHDTVSWYQQALGQGPQFIFQYYEEEERQRGNFPDRFSGHQFPNYSSELNVNALLLGDSALYLCASRLAGGETQYFGPGTRLLVL.

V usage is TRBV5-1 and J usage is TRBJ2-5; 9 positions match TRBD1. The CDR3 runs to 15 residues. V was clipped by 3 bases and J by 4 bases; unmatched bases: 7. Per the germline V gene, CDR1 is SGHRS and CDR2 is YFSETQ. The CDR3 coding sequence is TGCGCCAGCAGCTGGCGGACAGGGGCGGGAGAGACCCAGTACTTC. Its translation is CASSWRTGAGETQYF.

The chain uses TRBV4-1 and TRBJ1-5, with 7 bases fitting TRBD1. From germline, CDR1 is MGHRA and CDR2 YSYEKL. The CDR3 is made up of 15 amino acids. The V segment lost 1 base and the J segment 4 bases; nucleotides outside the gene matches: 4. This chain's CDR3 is CASSQGTGVNQPQHF. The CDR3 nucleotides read TGCGCCAGCAGCCAAGGCACAGGGGTAAATCAGCCCCAGCATTTT.

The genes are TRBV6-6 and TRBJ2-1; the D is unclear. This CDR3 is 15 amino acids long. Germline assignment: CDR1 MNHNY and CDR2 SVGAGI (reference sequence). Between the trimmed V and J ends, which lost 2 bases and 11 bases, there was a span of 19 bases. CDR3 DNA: TGTGCCAGCAGTTACGTAATGAGATCACTCAACAAGCAGTTCTTC. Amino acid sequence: CASSYVMRSLNKQFF.

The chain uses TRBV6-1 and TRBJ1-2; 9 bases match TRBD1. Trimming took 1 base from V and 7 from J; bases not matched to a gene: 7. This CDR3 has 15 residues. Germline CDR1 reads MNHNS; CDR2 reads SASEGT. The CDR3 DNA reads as TGTGCCAGCAGTGAAGTACAGGGGGCTAGGGTTGGCTACACCTTC. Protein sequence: CASSEVQGARVGYTF.

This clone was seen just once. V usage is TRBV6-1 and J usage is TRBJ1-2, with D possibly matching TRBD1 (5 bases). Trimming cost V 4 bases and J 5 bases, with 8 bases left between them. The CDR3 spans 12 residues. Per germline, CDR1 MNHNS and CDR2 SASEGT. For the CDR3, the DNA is TGTGCCAGCAGTGGGAGGGGTTATGGCTACACCTTC. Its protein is CASSGRGYGYTF.

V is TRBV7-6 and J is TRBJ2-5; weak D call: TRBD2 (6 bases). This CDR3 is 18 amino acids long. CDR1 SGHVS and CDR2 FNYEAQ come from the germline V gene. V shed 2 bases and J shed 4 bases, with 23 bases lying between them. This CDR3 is CASSLRGVRGLRVETQYF. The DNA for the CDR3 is TGTGCCAGCAGCTTAAGGGGCGTGCGGGGTCTACGGGTAGAGACCCAGTACTTC.

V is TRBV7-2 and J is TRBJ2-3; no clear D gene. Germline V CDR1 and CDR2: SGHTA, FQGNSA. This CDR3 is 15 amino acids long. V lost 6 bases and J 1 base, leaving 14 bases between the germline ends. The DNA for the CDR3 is TGTGCCAGCAGGCTAGAGTGGGCGGGCACAGATACGCAGTATTTT. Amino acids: CASRLEWAGTDTQYF.